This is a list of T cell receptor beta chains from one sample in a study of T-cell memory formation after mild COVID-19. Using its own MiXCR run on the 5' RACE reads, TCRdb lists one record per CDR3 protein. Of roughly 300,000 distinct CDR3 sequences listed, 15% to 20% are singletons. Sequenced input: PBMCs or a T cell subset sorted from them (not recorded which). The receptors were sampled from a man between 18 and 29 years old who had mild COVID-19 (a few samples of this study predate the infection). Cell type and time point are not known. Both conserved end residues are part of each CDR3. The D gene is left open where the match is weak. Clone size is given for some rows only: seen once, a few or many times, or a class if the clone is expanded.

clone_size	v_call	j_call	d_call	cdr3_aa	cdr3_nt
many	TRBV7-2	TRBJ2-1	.	CASSPRGPEQFF	TGTGCCAGCAGCCCCCGAGGGCCCGAGCAGTTCTTC
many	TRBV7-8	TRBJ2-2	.	CASSPPGTTGELFF	TGTGCCAGCAGCCCCCCGGGTACCACCGGGGAGCTGTTTTTT
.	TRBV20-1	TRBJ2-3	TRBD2	CSARDRLAGADTQYF	TGCAGTGCTAGAGATCGGCTAGCGGGGGCAGATACGCAGTATTTT
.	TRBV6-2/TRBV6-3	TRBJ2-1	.	CASSYSSQGRSGGRHNEQFF	TGTGCCAGCAGTTACTCGAGTCAGGGCCGCTCAGGCGGACGTCACAATGAGCAGTTCTTC
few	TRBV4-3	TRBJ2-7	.	CASSQDYSGLLNYEQYF	TGCGCCAGCAGCCAAGATTACTCGGGGCTTTTAAACTACGAGCAGTACTTC
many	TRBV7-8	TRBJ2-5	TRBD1	CASGRDSETQYF	TGTGCCAGCGGACGGGACAGTGAGACCCAGTACTTC
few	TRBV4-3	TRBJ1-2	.	CASSQDFAGLDGYTF	TGCGCCAGCAGCCAAGATTTCGCAGGGCTCGATGGCTACACCTTC
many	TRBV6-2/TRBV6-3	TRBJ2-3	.	CASSRDISTDTQYF	TGTGCCAGCAGTCGGGACATAAGCACAGATACGCAGTATTTT
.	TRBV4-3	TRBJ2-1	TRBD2	CASSQGVGGGNEQFF	TGCGCCAGCAGCCAAGGAGTTGGCGGGGGGAATGAGCAGTTCTTC
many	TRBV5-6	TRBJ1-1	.	CASPGTGNTEAFF	TGTGCCAGCCCTGGGACGGGGAACACTGAAGCTTTCTTT
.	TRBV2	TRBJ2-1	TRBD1	CASRAGGAGSSYNEQFF	TGTGCCAGCAGGGCAGGGGGCGCCGGGAGCTCCTACAATGAGCAGTTCTTC